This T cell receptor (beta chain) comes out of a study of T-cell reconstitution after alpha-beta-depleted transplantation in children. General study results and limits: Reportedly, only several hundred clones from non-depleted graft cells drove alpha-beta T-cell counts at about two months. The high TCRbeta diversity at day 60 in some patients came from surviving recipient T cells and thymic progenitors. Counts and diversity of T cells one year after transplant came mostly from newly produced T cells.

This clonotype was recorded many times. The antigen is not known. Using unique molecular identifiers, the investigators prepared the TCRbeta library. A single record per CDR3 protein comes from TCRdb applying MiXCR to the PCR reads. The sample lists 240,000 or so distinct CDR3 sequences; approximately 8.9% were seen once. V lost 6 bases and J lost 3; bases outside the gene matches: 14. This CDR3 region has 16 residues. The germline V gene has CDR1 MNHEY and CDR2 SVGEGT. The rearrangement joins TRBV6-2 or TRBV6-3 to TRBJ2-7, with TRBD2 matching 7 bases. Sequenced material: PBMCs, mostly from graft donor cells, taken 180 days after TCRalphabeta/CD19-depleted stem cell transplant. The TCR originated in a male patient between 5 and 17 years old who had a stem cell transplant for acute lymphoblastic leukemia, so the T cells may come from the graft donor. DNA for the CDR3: TGTGCCAGCAGCCAACTCCGACTAGCAGACTACTACGAGCAGTACTTC. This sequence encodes CASSQLRLADYYEQYF.